Sequencing of this TCR beta chain was carried out in a study of molecular identifiers for immune sequencing clone quantification. Points from the study as a whole: Whereas clones above 20 RNA copies held under 1% of naive-cell molecules, they held over 98% of effector molecules. A single cell's spiked Jurkat TCR RNA was reportedly detectable among 900,000 to 1,000,000 naive cells.

TCRdb re-called the PCR reads with MiXCR, one entry per CDR3 protein. Seen here are 300,000 to 400,000 distinct CDR3 sequences, roughly 23% observed once, and the top ten hold approximately 0.85%. When naive CD8 T cells were sorted, they were gated as CD8+CD4-CCR7+CD45RA+. This clonotype was counted a few times. What it binds is not known. Material: naive CD8+ T cells from blood, with Jurkat cell RNA spiked in. The subset: FACS-sorted CD8+CD4-CCR7+CD45RA+ naive T cells. The clonotype was recovered from a human donor in good health. Some libraries in this study had Jurkat cell RNA spiked in.

The CDR3, as DNA: TGTGCCAGCAGCCAAGTGGGACAAGCCTACGAGCAGTACTTC. This translates into CASSQVGQAYEQYF. V and J are TRBV3-1 and TRBJ2-7; D might be TRBD1 (6 bases). This CDR3 has 14 amino acids. V gave up 1 base and J gave up 2 bases, with 9 bases separating them. The V gene's germline CDR1 is LGHDT and CDR2 YNNKEL (reference sequence).